Below are 4 T cell receptor beta chains sequenced from a single sample in a study of regulatory T cells in long-lasting Graves disease. Construction of TCR beta libraries relied on iRepertoire HTBI primers and on Arm-PCR targeting CDR3 regions. TCRdb used MiXCR to reprocess the multiplex PCR reads, holding one entry per CDR3 protein. The sample includes 350,000 to 450,000 distinct CDR3 sequences, around 14% of them seen just once. The sample's time point: newly diagnosed GD, antithyroid drugs for less than 3 months. From RNA extracted from PBMCs, the TCR library was made. In addition, the sample was reused for a study of T cells in Graves' hyperthyroidism and ophthalmopathy.

Material: peripheral blood mononuclear cells (PBMCs), obtained at new diagnosis, from a patient treated with antithyroid drugs. The origin of the receptors is a woman younger than 45 with Graves disease.

In this sample, this clonotype turned up many times. This chain joins TRBV9 and TRBJ2-1, with D possibly TRBD2 on 6 matching bases. The V gene lost 4 bases and the J gene lost 8 bases, with 19 bases spanning the gap. The CDR3 has 15 amino acids. Germline CDR1 and CDR2: SGDLS and YYNGEE. DNA of the CDR3: TGTGCCAGCAGCCCGCCTGTCGGGGGAGTAGATGAGCAGTTCTTC. This translates into CASSPPVGGVDEQFF.

This clonotype was picked up a small number of times. This chain connects TRBV19 to TRBJ2-7, with a possible D match to TRBD1 (6 bases). Germline V CDR1 and CDR2: LNHDA, SQIVND (reference sequence). This CDR3 has 14 residues. V was shortened by 2 bases and J by 0 bases, with 8 bases between the two germline ends. The CDR3 is CASSILDSSYEQYF. CDR3 sequence (DNA): TGTGCCAGTAGTATACTGGACAGCTCCTACGAGCAGTACTTC.

The chain carries TRBV20-1 and TRBJ2-5; a possible D gene is TRBD1 (5 bases). The CDR3 consists of 14 residues. CDR1 is DFQATT, CDR2 SNEGSKA, per germline (reference sequence). V was shortened by 6 bases and J by 4 bases, with 18 bases between the two germline ends. CDR3 in amino acids: CSATSLQGLETQYF. In DNA, the CDR3 is TGCAGTGCCACGTCCTTGCAGGGTTTAGAGACCCAGTACTTC.

This clonotype has a handful of counts. This chain joins TRBV28 and TRBJ1-6, with a tentative D call TRBD1 (5 bases). CDR1 and CDR2 (germline): MDHEN, SYDVKM. Trimming stripped 3 bases from V and 18 bases from J, with 21 bases between. The CDR3 has 14 residues. In DNA form, the CDR3 reads TGTGCCAGCAGTTTTGGGGTTCTCGGGGCCCCTGACCACTTT. Protein sequence: CASSFGVLGAPDHF.